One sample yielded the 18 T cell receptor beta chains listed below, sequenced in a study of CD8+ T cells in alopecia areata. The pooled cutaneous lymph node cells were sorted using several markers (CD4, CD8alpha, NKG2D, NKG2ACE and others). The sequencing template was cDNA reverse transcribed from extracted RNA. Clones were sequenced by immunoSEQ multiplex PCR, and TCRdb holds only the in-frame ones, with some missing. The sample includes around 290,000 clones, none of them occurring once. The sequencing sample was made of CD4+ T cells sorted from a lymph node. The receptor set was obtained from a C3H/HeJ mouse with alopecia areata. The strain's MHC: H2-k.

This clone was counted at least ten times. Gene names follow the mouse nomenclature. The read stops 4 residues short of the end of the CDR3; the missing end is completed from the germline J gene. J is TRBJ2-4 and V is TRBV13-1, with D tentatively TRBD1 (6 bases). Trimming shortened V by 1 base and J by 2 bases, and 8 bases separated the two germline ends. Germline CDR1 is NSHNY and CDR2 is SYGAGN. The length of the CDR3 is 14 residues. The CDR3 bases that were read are TGTGCCAGCAGTGATTCAGGGGTTCAAAAC. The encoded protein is CASSDSGVQN. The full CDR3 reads CASSDSGVQNTLYF.

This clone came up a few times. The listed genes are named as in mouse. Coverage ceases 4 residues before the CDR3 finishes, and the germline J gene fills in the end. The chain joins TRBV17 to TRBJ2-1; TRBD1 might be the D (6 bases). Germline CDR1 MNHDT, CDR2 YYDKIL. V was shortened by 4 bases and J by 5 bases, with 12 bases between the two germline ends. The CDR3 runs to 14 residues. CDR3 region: CASSTQGRDAEQFF. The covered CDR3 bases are TGTGCTAGCAGTACGCAGGGGAGGGATGCT.

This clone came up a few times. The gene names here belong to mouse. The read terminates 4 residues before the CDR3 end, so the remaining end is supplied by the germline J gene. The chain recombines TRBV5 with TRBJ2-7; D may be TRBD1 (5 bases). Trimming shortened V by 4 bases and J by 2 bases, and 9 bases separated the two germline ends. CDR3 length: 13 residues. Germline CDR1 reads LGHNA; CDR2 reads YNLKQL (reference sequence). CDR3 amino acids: CASSPSTAYEQYF. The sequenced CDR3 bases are TGTGCCAGCAGCCCCTCGACAGCCTAT.

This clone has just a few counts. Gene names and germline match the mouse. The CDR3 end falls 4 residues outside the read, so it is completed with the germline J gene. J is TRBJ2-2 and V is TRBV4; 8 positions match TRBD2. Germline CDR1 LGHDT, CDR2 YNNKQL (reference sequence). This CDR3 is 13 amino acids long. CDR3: CASTPGGNGQLYF. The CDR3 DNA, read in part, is TGTGCCAGCACCCCTGGGGGGAACGGG.

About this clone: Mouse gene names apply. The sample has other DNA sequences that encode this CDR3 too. The CDR3 reads CASSWDRGQDTQYF. The covered CDR3 bases are TGTGCCAGCAGTTGGGACAGGGGTCAAGAC. The chain joins TRBV13-1 to TRBJ2-5, with 10 bases identical to TRBD1. The read finishes 4 residues shy of the CDR3 end, and the germline J gene is used to complete it. CDR3 length: 14 residues. From germline, CDR1 is NSHNY and CDR2 SYGAGN. The V gene end was trimmed by 4 bases and the J gene end by 3 bases; junction bases not matched to a gene: 2.

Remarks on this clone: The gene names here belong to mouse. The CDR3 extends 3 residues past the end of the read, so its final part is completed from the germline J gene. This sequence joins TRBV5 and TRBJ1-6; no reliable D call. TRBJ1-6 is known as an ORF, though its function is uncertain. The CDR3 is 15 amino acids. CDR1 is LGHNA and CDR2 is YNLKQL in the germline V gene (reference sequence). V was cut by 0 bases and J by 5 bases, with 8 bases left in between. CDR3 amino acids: CASSQETNHNSPLYF. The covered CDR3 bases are TGTGCCAGCAGCCAAGAAACAAACCATAATTCGCCC.

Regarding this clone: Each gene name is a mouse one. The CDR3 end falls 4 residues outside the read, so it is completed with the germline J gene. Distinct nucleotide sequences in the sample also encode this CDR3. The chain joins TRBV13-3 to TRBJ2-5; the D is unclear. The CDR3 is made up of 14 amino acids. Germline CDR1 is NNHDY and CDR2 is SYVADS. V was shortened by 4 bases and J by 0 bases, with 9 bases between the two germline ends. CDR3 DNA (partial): TGTGCCAGCAGTCCAGACAATAACCAAGAC. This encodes CASSPDNNQD. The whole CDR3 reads CASSPDNNQDTQYF.

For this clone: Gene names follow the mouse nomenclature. Here the CDR3 reads CASSERGGPYEQYF. Partial CDR3 DNA: TGTGCCAGCAGTGAGAGGGGGGGCCCCTAT. The V call is TRBV13-1, the J call TRBJ2-7; 8 bases agree with TRBD2. The sequenced fragment ends 4 residues before the CDR3 boundary, so the rest is inferred from the germline J gene. The ends lost 2 bases at V and 2 bases at J; junction bases unmatched: 3. Germline assignment: CDR1 NSHNY and CDR2 SYGAGN. The CDR3 covers 14 residues.

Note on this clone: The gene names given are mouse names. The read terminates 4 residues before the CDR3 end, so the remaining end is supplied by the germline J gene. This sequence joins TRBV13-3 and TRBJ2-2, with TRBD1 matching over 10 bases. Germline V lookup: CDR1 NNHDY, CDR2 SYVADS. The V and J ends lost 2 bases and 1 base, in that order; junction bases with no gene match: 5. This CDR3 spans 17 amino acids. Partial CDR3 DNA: TGTGCCAGCAGTGAGCCGGACAGGGGGTTAAACACCGGG. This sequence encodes CASSEPDRGLNTG. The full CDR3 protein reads CASSEPDRGLNTGQLYF.

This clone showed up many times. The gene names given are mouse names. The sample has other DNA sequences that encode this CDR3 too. The CDR3 bases that were read are TGTGCCAGCAGCAGAGGGAACTCC. Its translation: CASSRGNS. The entire CDR3 reads CASSRGNSDYTF. V is TRBV13-1 and J is TRBJ1-2; D is undetermined. The CDR3 extends 4 residues past the end of the read, so its final part is completed from the germline J gene. V was clipped by 5 bases and J by 2 bases, with 7 bases between them. The CDR3 runs 12 residues. Germline values: CDR1 NSHNY, CDR2 SYGAGN.

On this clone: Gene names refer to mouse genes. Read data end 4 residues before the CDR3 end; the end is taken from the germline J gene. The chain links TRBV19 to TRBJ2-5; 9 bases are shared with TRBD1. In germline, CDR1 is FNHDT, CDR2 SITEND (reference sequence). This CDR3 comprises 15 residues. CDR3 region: CASRDRRDRDDTQYF. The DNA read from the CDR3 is TGTGCCAGCAGAGACCGCCGGGACAGGGATGAC.

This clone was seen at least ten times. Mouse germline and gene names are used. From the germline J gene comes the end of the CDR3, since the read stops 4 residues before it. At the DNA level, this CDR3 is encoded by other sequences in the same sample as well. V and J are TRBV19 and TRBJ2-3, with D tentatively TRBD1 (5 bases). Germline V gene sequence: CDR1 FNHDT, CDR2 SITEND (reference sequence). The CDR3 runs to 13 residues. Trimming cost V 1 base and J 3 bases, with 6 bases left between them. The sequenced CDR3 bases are TGTGCCAGCAGTATAAACAGGGCAGAA. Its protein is CASSINRAE. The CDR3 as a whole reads CASSINRAETLYF. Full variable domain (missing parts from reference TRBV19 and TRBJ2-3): GGIITQTPKFLIGQEGQKLTLKCQQNFNHDTMYWYRQDSGKGLRLIYYSITENDLQKGDLSEGYDASREKKSSFSLTVTSAQKNEMAVFLCASSINRAETLYFGSGTRLTVL.

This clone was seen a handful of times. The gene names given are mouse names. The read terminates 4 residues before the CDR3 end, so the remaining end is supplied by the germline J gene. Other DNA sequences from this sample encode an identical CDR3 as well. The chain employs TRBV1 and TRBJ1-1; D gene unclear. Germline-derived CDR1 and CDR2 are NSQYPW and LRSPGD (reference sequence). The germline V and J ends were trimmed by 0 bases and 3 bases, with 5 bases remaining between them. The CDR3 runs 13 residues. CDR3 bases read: TGCACCTGCAGTGCAGACCAGGACACA. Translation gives CTCSADQDT. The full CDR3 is CTCSADQDTEVFF.

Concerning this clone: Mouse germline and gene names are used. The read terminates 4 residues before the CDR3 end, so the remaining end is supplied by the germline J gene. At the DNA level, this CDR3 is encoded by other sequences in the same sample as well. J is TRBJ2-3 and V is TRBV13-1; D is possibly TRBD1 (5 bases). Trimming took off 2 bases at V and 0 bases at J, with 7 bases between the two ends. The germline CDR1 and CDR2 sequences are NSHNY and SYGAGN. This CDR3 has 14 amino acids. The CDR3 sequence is CASSDQGSAETLYF. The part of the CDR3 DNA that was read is TGTGCCAGCAGTGACCAGGGCAGTGCAGAA.

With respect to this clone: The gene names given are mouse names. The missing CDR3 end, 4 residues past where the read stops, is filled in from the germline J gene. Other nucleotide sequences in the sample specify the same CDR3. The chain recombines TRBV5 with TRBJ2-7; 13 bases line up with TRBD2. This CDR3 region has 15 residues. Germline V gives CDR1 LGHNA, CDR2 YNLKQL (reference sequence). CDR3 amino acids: CASSQPGLGGYEQYF. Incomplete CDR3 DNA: TGTGCCAGCAGCCAACCGGGACTGGGGGGGTAT.

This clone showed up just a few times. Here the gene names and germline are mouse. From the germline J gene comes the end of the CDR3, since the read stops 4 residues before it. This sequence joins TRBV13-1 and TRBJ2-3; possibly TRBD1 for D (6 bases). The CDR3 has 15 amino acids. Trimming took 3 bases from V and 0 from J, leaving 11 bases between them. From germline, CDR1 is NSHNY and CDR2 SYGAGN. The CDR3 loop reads CASSGDTTSAETLYF. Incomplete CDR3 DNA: TGTGCCAGCAGTGGGGACACAACTAGTGCAGAA.

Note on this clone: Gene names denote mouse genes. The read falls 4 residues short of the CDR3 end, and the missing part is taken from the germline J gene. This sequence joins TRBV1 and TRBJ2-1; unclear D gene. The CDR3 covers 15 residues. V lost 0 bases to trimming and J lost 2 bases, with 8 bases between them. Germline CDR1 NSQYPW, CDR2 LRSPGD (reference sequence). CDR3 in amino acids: CTCSADRPDYAEQFF. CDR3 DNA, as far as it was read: TGCACCTGCAGTGCAGACAGGCCAGACTATGCT.

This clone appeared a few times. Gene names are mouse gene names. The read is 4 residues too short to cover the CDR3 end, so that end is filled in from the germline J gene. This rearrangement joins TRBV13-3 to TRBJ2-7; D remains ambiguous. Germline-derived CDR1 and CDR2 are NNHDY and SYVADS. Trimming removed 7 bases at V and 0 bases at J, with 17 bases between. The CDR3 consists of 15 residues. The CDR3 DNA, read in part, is TGTGCCAGCTCCAACCCGACATCCGGCTCCTAT. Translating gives CASSNPTSGSY. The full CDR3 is CASSNPTSGSYEQYF.